Below, one T cell receptor beta chain is given with its context. Its cognate antigen is unknown. This PCR relied on a set of 60 Vbeta primers and 13 Jbeta primers. Sequencing was performed with immunoSEQ multiplex PCR; in TCRdb, only in-frame clones are kept and a portion is missing. The sample has under 65,000 clones, around 80% seen once. This sample is part of a study of cytomegalovirus exposure and HLA in healthy donors. Whole-study findings and limits: In a later analysis, more than 15,000 TCR beta sequences were associated with HLA alleles at 0.05 false discovery rate. Later analysis showed most CMV-associated TCR beta chains appearing HLA-restricted. Further analysis was carried out later, and it showed several of the most significant clusters appearing linked to common viral pathogens. Presence/absence comparisons presumed near-even sequencing depth among donors.

This clonotype was sampled from a man aged 25-40 years in good health and CMV-seropositive. The sequencing sample was made of PBMCs.

The CDR3 is CASGGLRGPRIQYF. The DNA for the CDR3 is TGTGCCAGCGGTGGACTGCGGGGACCGCGCATTCAGTACTTC. This rearrangement joins TRBV6-4 to TRBJ2-4, with a possible D match to TRBD2 (6 bases). Trimming removed 8 bases from V and 9 bases from J, with 20 bases in between. CDR1 and CDR2 (germline): MRHNA, SNTAGT. The CDR3 runs 14 residues.